This T cell receptor beta chain was identified in a study of shared clonotypes between healthy human individuals. The data were produced by immunoSEQ multiplex PCR, yet TCRdb's version contains in-frame clones alone and is incomplete. This repertoire shows 1.5 million to 2.5 million clones, roughly 95% found once; its top ten account for more than 0.95%. In the naive CD8 group, cells lacked CD45RO and were positively selected for CCR7, so terminally differentiated effector memory CD45RA+ cells were left out. Trimming cost V 6 bases and J 3 bases; bases outside gene matches: 7. This CDR3 is 14 amino acids long. Germline CDR1 and CDR2: LNHDA and SQIVND (reference sequence).

The sequence came from a man between 18 and 35 years old in good health. What was sequenced was naive CD8+ T cells sorted from blood. The chain recombines TRBV19 with TRBJ2-7; 8 bases are shared with TRBD1. The chain's CDR3 is CASRYRGSDYEQYF. The CDR3 coding sequence is TGTGCCAGTAGATACAGGGGGTCTGACTACGAGCAGTACTTC.